The T cell receptor beta chain described here comes from a study of CD4+ T cells in melanoma. Study results and caveats: A reported correlation linked neoantigen-specific CD4+ T cells to CD8+, macrophage and B cell function. Reportedly, melanoma neoantigen-specific CD4+ T cells showed varied differentiation states.

Profiling relied on immunoSEQ multiplex PCR, and the TCRdb table lists in-frame clones only, not all of them. Found here are around 130,000 clones, roughly 91% of them singletons; the top ten hold more than 1.5%. The CDR3 is made up of 11 amino acids. V was pared by 6 bases and J by 6 bases, with 7 bases between. Germline V CDR1 and CDR2: WNHNN, SYGVQD (reference sequence). Points on this clone: Antigen specificity is unknown.

J is TRBJ2-3 and V is TRBV10-1, with a possible D match to TRBD2 (6 bases). The receptor's source is a human donor with melanoma. CDR3 nucleotide sequence: TGCGCCAGCAGAAGCGGGGATACGCAGTATTTT. This encodes CASRSGDTQYF.